This TCR beta chain derives from a study of siplizumab effects on memory and regulatory T cells. General observations from the study: Confirmation was lacking for the suppressive function of proliferating Tregs derived from siplizumab cultures. A small minority of alloreactive clones were mapped to unstimulated subsets. Naive T cells seemed more diverse than memory cells; they also seemed major alloresponse contributors.

Assay: immunoSEQ multiplex PCR; the TCRdb copy retains only in-frame clones and omits some. The sample records about 120,000 clones, around 93% being singletons. Germline CDR1 is SGHTA and CDR2 is FQGNSA. The CDR3 loop spans 11 amino acids. The V end lost 7 bases, the J end lost 4 bases, and 8 bases lay between the germline ends. Comments on this clone: What it recognizes is unknown.

The sequenced material came from non-Treg CD4+ T cells sorted from blood. This sequence originates from a human donor in good health. This rearrangement joins TRBV7-2 to TRBJ2-7, with D hard to call. The CDR3 DNA sequence: TGTGCCAGCACCTCACTATACGAGCAGTACTTC. This codes for CASTSLYEQYF.